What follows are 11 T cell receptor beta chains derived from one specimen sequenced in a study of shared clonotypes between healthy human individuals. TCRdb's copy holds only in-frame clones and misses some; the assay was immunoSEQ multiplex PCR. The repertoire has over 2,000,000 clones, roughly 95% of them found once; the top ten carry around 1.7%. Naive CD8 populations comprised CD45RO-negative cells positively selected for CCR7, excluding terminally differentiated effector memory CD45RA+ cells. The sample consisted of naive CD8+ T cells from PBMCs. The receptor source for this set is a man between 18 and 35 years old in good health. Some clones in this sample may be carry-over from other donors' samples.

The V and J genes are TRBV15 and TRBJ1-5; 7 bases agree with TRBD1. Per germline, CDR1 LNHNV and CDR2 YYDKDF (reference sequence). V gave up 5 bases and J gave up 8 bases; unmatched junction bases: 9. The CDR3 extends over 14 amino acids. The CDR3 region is CATSGRTGVEPQHF. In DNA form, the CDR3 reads TGTGCCACCAGCGGAAGGACAGGAGTCGAGCCCCAGCATTTT.

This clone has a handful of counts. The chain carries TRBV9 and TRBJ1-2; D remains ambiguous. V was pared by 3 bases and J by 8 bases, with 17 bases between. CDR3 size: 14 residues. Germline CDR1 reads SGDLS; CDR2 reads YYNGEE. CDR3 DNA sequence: TGTGCCAGCAGCGGAGTCGGAACAGCCAGGGGCTACACCTTC. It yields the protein CASSGVGTARGYTF. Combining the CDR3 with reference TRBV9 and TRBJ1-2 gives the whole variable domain DSGVTQTPKHLITATGQRVTLRCSPRSGDLSVYWYQQSLDQGLQFLIQYYNGEERAKGNILERFSAQQFPDLHSELNLSSLELGDSALYFCASSGVGTARGYTFGSGTRLTVV.

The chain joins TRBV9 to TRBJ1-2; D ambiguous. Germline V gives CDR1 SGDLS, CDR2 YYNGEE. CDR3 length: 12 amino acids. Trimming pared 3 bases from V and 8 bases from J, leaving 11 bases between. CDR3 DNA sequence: TGTGCCAGCAGCGGGACCTCGCTCGGCTACACCTTC. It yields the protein CASSGTSLGYTF.

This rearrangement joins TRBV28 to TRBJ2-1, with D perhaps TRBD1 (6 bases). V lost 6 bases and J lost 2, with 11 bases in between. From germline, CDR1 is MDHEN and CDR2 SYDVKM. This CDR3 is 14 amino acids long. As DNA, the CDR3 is TGTGCCAGCAGCACAGGGTTTACCTACAATGAGCAGTTCTTC. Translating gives CASSTGFTYNEQFF.

For the CDR3, the DNA is TGTGCCAGCAGTTTATGGGACAGGGTGTCACAAGGAGGCAAAAACATTCAGTACTTC. It codes for CASSLWDRVSQGGKNIQYF. V and J are TRBV28 and TRBJ2-4; 8 bases align to TRBD1. Germline V gives CDR1 MDHEN, CDR2 SYDVKM. With V trimmed by 0 bases and J by 3 bases, 13 bases remained unmatched. The CDR3 is 19 amino acids.

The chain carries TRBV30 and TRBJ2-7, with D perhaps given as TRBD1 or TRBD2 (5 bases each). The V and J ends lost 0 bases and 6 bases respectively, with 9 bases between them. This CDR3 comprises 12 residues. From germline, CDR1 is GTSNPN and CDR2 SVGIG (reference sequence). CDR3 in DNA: TGTGCCTGGAGTGTTGAGGGGACCGAGCAGTACTTC. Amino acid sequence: CAWSVEGTEQYF. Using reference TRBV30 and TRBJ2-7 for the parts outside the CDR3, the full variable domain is SQTIHQWPATLVQPVGSPLSLECTVEGTSNPNLYWYRQAAGRGLQLLFYSVGIGQISSEVPQNLSASRPQDRQFILSSKKLLLSDSGFYLCAWSVEGTEQYFGPGTRLTVT.

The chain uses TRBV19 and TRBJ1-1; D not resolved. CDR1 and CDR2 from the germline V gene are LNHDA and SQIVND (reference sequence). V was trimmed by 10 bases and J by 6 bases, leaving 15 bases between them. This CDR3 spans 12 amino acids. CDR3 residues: CATLGEAAEAFF. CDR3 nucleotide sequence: TGTGCCACCTTAGGAGAGGCGGCTGAAGCTTTCTTT. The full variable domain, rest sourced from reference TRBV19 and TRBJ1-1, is DGGITQSPKYLFRKEGQNVTLSCEQNLNHDAMYWYRQDPGQGLRLIYYSQIVNDFQKGDIAEGYSVSREKKESFPLTVTSAQKNPTAFYLCATLGEAAEAFFGQGTRLTVV.

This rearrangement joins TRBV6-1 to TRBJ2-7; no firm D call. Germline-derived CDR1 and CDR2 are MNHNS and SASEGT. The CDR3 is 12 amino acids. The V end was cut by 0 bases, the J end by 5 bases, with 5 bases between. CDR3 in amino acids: CASSEAPHEQYF. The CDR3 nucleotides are TGTGCCAGCAGTGAAGCCCCCCACGAGCAGTACTTC.

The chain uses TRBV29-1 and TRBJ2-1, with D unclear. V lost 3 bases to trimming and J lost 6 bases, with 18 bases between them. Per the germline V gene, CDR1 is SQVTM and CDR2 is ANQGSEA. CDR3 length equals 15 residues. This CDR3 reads CSVERMTASPNEQFF. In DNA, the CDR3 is TGCAGCGTTGAGAGGATGACGGCATCACCCAATGAGCAGTTCTTC.

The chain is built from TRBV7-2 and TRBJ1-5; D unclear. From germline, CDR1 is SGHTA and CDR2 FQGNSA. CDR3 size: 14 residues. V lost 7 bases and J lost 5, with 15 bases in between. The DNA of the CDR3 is TGTGCCAGCAAGCACGGCGACGGTTATCAGCCCCAGCATTTT. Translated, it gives CASKHGDGYQPQHF.

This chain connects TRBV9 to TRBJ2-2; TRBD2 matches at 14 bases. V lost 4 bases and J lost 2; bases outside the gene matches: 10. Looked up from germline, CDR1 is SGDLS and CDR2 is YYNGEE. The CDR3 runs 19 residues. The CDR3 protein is CASSTPGTSGGTNTGELFF. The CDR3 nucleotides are TGTGCCAGCAGCACCCCCGGGACTAGCGGGGGCACTAACACCGGGGAGCTGTTTTTT.